The 24 T cell receptor beta chains below were found in one sample sequenced in a study of vaccination and CD4 T cells after COVID-19. Their antigens are not known. The Oncomine TCR Beta short-read assay was applied to DNA of cultured CD4+ T cells. Each CDR3 protein is one row after TCRdb ran MiXCR on the PCR reads. The top ten hold roughly 15% of the sample, which has approximately 18,000 distinct CDR3 sequences, approximately 80% seen once. Indicated treatment: approximately nine-day PBMC culture with coronavirus spike peptide pools or control peptides (ViraFEST assay). The starting material was CD4+ T cells from blood, cultured in vitro, obtained after SARS-CoV-2 vaccination. The receptors were gathered from a human donor who received a COVID-19 vaccine.

This chain links TRBV7-9 with TRBJ1-6; D ambiguous. The length of the CDR3 is 15 residues. Trimming removed 5 bases from V and 2 bases from J, with 10 bases in between. Germline values: CDR1 SEHNR, CDR2 FQNEAQ (reference sequence). CDR3 DNA sequence: TGTGCCAGCAGCCAAGCCGGGACCTATAATTCACCCCTCCACTTT. Residues: CASSQAGTYNSPLHF.

The chain employs TRBV20-1 and TRBJ1-1; a weak D match, TRBD1 (5 bases). The V and J ends lost 2 bases and 3 bases respectively, with 10 bases between them. Germline assignment: CDR1 DFQATT and CDR2 SNEGSKA (reference sequence). The CDR3 runs to 13 residues. CDR3 sequence: CSARWGRDTEAFF. CDR3 bases: TGCAGTGCTAGATGGGGGAGGGACACTGAAGCTTTCTTT.

The chain employs TRBV7-2 and TRBJ1-5; no clear D gene. CDR1 and CDR2 from the germline V gene are SGHTA and FQGNSA. Trimming took 5 bases from V and 2 from J, leaving 16 bases between them. The CDR3 spans 16 residues. The CDR3 loop is CASSQQLGIGNQPQHF. CDR3 DNA sequence: TGTGCCAGCAGCCAACAGCTGGGGATCGGCAATCAGCCCCAGCATTTT. The full variable domain, in which reference TRBV7-2 and TRBJ1-5 provide the parts outside the CDR3, is GAGVSQSPSNKVTEKGKDVELRCDPISGHTALYWYRQSLGQGLEFLIYFQGNSAPDKSGLPSDRFSAERTGGSVSTLTIQRTQQEDSAVYLCASSQQLGIGNQPQHFGDGTRLSIL.

CDR3 amino acids: CATLTSGTGELFF. The CDR3 DNA follows: TGTGCCACCCTGACTAGTGGGACCGGGGAGCTGTTTTTT. V gene TRBV10-3 combines with J gene TRBJ2-2, with a possible D match to TRBD2 (6 bases). The CDR3 has 13 amino acids. Germline values: CDR1 ENHRY, CDR2 SYGVKD. V was pared by 10 bases and J by 5 bases, with 14 bases between.

This clonotype occurred once. The V call is TRBV2, the J call TRBJ1-5; 9 bases map to TRBD1. Trimming cost V 0 bases and J 0 bases; bases outside gene matches: 3. The CDR3 contains 17 residues. Germline V gene lookup returns CDR1 SNHLY and CDR2 FYNNEI. The CDR3 region has the DNA TGTGCCAGCAGTGAAGCGGGGACAGGGTATAGCAATCAGCCCCAGCATTTT. It codes for CASSEAGTGYSNQPQHF.

This clonotype was seen once. This chain joins TRBV20-1 and TRBJ1-3; D gene unclear. Germline assignment: CDR1 DFQATT and CDR2 SNEGSKA (reference sequence). The CDR3 length is 16 residues. V was pared by 5 bases and J by 0 bases, with 17 bases between. CDR3: CSAEGGGYYSGNTIYF. The CDR3 DNA reads as TGCAGTGCTGAGGGAGGAGGGTACTACTCTGGAAACACCATATATTTT.

This chain uses TRBV7-9 with TRBJ1-2; D gene unclear. The CDR3 totals 13 residues. Germline CDR1 reads SEHNR; CDR2 reads FQNEAQ (reference sequence). The V gene lost 1 base and the J gene lost 4 bases, with 7 bases spanning the gap. CDR3 in amino acids: CASSLGQVYGYTF. CDR3 bases: TGTGCCAGCAGCTTAGGGCAGGTCTATGGCTACACCTTC.

The V and J genes are TRBV20-1 and TRBJ2-5, with 7 bases that match TRBD1. Trimming cost V 5 bases and J 7 bases; bases outside gene matches: 13. Per germline, CDR1 DFQATT and CDR2 SNEGSKA (reference sequence). This CDR3 comprises 14 residues. CDR3 residues: CSAYEWTGGSTQYF. Here the CDR3 DNA reads TGCAGTGCTTACGAATGGACAGGCGGGTCGACCCAGTACTTC.

J is TRBJ2-3 and V is TRBV20-1, with 14 bases lining up with TRBD2. The CDR3 extends over 16 amino acids. Germline V lookup: CDR1 DFQATT, CDR2 SNEGSKA (reference sequence). Unmatched junction bases numbered 5, after V lost 6 bases and J lost 0 bases. For the CDR3, the DNA is TGCAGTGCGGGACTAGCGGGGGTTTCCAGCACAGATACGCAGTATTTT. Its protein is CSAGLAGVSSTDTQYF.

This clonotype is medium-sized within its sample. The chain links TRBV6-1 to TRBJ1-2; D gene uncertain. From germline, CDR1 is MNHNS and CDR2 SASEGT. Trimming pared 3 bases from V and 7 bases from J, leaving 12 bases between. The CDR3 loop spans 13 amino acids. CDR3 bases: TGTGCCAGCAGTGAGCTAGGGAAGGGTGGCTACACCTTC. Protein product: CASSELGKGGYTF.

The gene calls are TRBV27 and TRBJ2-3, with 8 positions matching TRBD2. With 6 bases clipped from V and 8 bases from J, the junction kept 10 bases outside the gene matches. This CDR3 region has 14 residues. CDR1 is MNHEY, CDR2 SMNVEV, per germline (reference sequence). CDR3 DNA: TGTGCCAGCAGCCCCGCGGGGGGAGCAGGTACGCAGTATTTT. Its translation is CASSPAGGAGTQYF.

This chain joins TRBV5-1 and TRBJ1-2; TRBD1 might be the D (6 bases). V gave up 4 bases and J gave up 4 bases, with 11 bases separating them. Germline V lookup: CDR1 SGHRS, CDR2 YFSETQ. CDR3 size: 13 residues. The CDR3 DNA follows: TGCGCCAGCAGCCTAGGACAGTCCTATGGCTACACCTTC. This gives the protein CASSLGQSYGYTF.

The gene calls are TRBV19 and TRBJ1-3; a possible D gene is TRBD1 (5 bases). The CDR3 is 14 amino acids. V was pared by 5 bases and J by 7 bases, with 15 bases between. Germline loops: CDR1 LNHDA, CDR2 SQIVND (reference sequence). This CDR3 is CASSLRTRKNTIYF. CDR3 DNA: TGTGCCAGTAGTCTAAGGACACGGAAGAACACCATATATTTT.

The chain employs TRBV20-1 and TRBJ2-1; TRBD2 matches at 9 bases. From germline, CDR1 is DFQATT and CDR2 SNEGSKA (reference sequence). The V gene end was trimmed by 0 bases and the J gene end by 6 bases; junction bases not matched to a gene: 9. The CDR3 sequence is 16 residues long. The CDR3 protein is CSARDLLWRGGNEQFF. Written as DNA, the CDR3 is TGCAGTGCTAGAGATCTCTTGTGGCGGGGGGGCAATGAGCAGTTCTTC.

This clonotype was recorded only once. J is TRBJ2-5 and V is TRBV24-1, with TRBD2 matching over 11 bases. CDR1 and CDR2 from the germline V gene are KGHDR and SFDVKD. Trimming at V came to 5 bases and at J to 4 bases, leaving 8 bases not matched to a gene. The CDR3 runs 16 residues. The CDR3 is CATSGASGGQGETQYF. Here the CDR3 DNA reads TGTGCCACCAGTGGGGCTAGCGGGGGGCAGGGAGAGACCCAGTACTTC.

This chain connects TRBV12-3 or TRBV12-4 to TRBJ1-3; D unclear. Deletions cut 4 bases from V and 4 bases from J, with 11 bases between. This CDR3 has 14 amino acids. CDR3 loop: CASSSPRRGNTIYF. CDR3 nucleotides: TGTGCCAGCAGTTCCCCACGGCGGGGAAACACCATATATTTT.

The genes are TRBV30 and TRBJ2-5, with 9 bases aligning to TRBD1. The CDR3 runs 10 residues. J lost 10 bases, V lost 5 bases, and 2 bases had no gene match. The germline V gene encodes CDR1 GTSNPN and CDR2 SVGIG (reference sequence). Here the CDR3 reads CAWGTGYQYF. CDR3 bases: TGTGCCTGGGGGACAGGGTACCAGTACTTC. The variable domain in full, completed from reference TRBV30 and TRBJ2-5, reads SQTIHQWPATLVQPVGSPLSLECTVEGTSNPNLYWYRQAAGRGLQLLFYSVGIGQISSEVPQNLSASRPQDRQFILSSKKLLLSDSGFYLCAWGTGYQYFGPGTRLLVL.

V gene TRBV2 combines with J gene TRBJ2-2; 8 bases map to TRBD2. Germline V gene sequence: CDR1 SNHLY, CDR2 FYNNEI. The CDR3 runs 14 residues. The V gene end was trimmed by 9 bases and the J gene end by 5 bases; junction bases not matched to a gene: 8. CDR3 protein: CASRGTRGTGELFF. CDR3 in DNA: TGTGCCAGTAGAGGGACTAGAGGGACCGGGGAGCTGTTTTTT.

The chain combines TRBV19 with TRBJ2-7; the match to TRBD1 covers 8 bases. The V gene's germline CDR1 is LNHDA and CDR2 SQIVND (reference sequence). CDR3 length equals 14 residues. The V gene end was trimmed by 6 bases and the J gene end by 0 bases; junction bases not matched to a gene: 4. CDR3 coding DNA: TGTGCCAGTAGACCCACAGGGGGCTCCTACGAGCAGTACTTC. It yields the protein CASRPTGGSYEQYF.

This clonotype was counted a single time. The V and J genes are TRBV6-5 and TRBJ2-7, with a tentative D call TRBD2 (5 bases). There are 14 residues in the CDR3. With 0 bases removed from V and 3 bases from J, the gap between germline ends came to 9 bases. Germline assignment: CDR1 MNHEY and CDR2 SVGAGI. As DNA, the CDR3 is TGTGCCAGCAGTTACTCAACTAGTGTCTACGAGCAGTACTTC. It translates to CASSYSTSVYEQYF.

V gene TRBV25-1 combines with J gene TRBJ2-1; 7 bases map to TRBD1. After removal of 6 bases from V and 0 bases from J, the junction contained 8 bases not matched to a gene. The CDR3 runs 16 residues. Germline V gives CDR1 MGHDK, CDR2 SYGVNS. The CDR3 DNA follows: TGTGCCAGCAGCGGATTTACAGGGGACTCCTACAATGAGCAGTTCTTC. Translation gives CASSGFTGDSYNEQFF.

This clonotype was recorded only once. The chain combines TRBV24-1 with TRBJ1-5; D perhaps matches TRBD1 (6 bases). The CDR3 has 14 amino acids. The ends were cut back, 7 bases at V and 5 bases at J, with 14 bases in the middle. The V gene's germline CDR1 is KGHDR and CDR2 SFDVKD. The CDR3 DNA reads as TGTGCCACCAGCATGGCAGGGACACATCAGCCCCAGCATTTT. Its translation is CATSMAGTHQPQHF.

This clonotype was seen only a few times. The gene calls are TRBV5-1 and TRBJ2-3; a possible D gene is TRBD2 (6 bases). Germline-derived CDR1 and CDR2 are SGHRS and YFSETQ. The CDR3 contains 14 residues. V lost 0 bases, J lost 3 bases, and 8 bases lay in between. The CDR3 nucleotides read TGCGCCAGCAGCTTGGCAGGGAGGACAGATACGCAGTATTTT. Translated, it gives CASSLAGRTDTQYF.

This chain joins TRBV15 and TRBJ1-1, with D perhaps TRBD1 (6 bases). The CDR3 contains 16 residues. Germline V lookup: CDR1 LNHNV, CDR2 YYDKDF (reference sequence). V gave up 0 bases and J gave up 6 bases, with 17 bases separating them. The CDR3 protein is CATSREVSGGAPEAFF. The CDR3 DNA reads TGTGCCACCAGCAGAGAAGTGTCGGGGGGCGCCCCTGAAGCTTTCTTT.